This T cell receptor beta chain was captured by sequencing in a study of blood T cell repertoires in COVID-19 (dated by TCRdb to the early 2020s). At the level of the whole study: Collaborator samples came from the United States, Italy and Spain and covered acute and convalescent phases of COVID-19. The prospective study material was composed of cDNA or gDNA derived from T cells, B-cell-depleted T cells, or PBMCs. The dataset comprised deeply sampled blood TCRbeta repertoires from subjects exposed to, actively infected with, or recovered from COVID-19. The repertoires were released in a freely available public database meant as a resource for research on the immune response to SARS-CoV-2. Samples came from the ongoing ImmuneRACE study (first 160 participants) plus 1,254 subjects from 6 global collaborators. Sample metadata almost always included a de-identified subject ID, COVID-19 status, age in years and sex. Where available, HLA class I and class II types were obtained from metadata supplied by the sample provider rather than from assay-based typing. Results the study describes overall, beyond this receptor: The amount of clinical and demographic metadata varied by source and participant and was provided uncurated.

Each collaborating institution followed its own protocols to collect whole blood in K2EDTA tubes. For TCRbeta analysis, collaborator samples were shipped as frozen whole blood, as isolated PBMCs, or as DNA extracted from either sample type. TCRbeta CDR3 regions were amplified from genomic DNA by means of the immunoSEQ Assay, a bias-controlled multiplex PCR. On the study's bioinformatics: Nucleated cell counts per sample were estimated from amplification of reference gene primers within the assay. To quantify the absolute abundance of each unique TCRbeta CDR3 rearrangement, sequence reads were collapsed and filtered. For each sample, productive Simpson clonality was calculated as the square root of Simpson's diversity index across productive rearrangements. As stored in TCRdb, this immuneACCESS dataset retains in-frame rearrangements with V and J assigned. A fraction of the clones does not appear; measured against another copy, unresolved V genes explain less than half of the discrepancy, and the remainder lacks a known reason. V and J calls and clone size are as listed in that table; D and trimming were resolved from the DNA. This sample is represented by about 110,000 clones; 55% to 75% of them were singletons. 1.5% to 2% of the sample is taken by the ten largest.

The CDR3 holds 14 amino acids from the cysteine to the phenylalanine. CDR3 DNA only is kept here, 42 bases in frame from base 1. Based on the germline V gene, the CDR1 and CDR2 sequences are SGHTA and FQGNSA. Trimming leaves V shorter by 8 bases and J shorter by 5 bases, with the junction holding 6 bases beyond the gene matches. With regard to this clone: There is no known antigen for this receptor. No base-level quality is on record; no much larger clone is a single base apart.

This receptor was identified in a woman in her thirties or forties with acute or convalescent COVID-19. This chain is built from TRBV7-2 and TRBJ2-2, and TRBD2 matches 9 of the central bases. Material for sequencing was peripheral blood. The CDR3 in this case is CASRQRGETGELFF. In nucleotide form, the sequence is TGTGCCAGCCGTCAGCGGGGGGAAACCGGGGAGCTGTTTTTT.